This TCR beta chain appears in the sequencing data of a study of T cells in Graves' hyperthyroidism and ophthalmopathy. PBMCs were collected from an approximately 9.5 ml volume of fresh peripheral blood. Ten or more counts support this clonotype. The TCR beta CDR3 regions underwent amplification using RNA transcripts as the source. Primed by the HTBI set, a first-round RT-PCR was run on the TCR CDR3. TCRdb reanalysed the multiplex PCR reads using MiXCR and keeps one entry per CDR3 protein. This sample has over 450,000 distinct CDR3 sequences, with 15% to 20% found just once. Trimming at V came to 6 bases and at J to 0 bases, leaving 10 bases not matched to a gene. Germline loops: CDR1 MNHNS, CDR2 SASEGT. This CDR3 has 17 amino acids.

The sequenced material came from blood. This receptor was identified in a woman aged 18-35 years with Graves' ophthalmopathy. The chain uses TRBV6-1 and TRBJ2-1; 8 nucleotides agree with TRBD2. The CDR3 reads CASSTVAGKDSYNEQFF. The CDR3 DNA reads TGTGCCAGCAGCACCGTAGCGGGGAAGGACTCCTACAATGAGCAGTTCTTC.